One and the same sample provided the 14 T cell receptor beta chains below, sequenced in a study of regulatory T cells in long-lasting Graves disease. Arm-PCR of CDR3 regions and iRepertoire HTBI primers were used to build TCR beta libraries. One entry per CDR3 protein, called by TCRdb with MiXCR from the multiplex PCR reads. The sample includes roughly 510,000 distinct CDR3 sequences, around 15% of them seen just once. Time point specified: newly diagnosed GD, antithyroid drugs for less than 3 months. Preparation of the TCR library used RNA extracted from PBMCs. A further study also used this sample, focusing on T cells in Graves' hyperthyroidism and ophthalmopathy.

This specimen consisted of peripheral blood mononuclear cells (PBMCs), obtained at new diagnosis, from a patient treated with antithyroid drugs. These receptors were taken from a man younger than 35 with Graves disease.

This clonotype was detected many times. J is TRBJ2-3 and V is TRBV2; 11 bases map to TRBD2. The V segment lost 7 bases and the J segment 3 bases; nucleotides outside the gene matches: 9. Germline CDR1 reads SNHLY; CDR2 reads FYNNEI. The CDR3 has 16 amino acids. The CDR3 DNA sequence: TGTGCCAGCACGAACCAACTAGCGGGAGTGACAGATACGCAGTATTTT. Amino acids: CASTNQLAGVTDTQYF.

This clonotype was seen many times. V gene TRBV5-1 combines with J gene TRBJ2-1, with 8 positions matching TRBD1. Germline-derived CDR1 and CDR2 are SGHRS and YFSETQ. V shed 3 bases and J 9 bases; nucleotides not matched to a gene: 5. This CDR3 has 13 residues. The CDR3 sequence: CASSWGQEGEQFF. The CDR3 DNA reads TGCGCCAGCAGCTGGGGACAGGAAGGTGAGCAGTTCTTC.

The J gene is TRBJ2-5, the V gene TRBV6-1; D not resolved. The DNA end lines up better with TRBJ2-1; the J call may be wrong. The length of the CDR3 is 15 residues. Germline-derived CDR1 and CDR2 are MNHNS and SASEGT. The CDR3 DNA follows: TGTGCCAGCAGTGAAGCGCGGAACAGAAACAATGAGCAGTTCTTC. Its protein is CASSEARNRNNEQFF.

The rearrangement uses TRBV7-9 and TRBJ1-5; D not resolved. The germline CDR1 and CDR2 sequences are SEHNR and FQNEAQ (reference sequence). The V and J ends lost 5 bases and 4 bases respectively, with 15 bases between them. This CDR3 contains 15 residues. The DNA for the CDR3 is TGTGCCAGCAGCCATCAGGACCAGAATAATCAGCCCCAGCATTTT. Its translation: CASSHQDQNNQPQHF.

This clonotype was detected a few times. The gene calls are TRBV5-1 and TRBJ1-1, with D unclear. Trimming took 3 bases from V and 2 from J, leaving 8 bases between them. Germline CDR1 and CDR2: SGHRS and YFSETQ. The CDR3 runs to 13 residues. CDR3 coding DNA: TGCGCCAGCAGCTCTCAAAGCAACACTGAAGCTTTCTTT. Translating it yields CASSSQSNTEAFF.

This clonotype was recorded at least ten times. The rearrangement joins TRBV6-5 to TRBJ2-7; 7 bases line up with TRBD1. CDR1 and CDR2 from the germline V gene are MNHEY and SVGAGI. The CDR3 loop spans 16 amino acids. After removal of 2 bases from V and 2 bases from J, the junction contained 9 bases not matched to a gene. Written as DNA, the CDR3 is TGTGCCAGCAGTTACGCCACAGGGGCCACTACCTACGAGCAGTACTTC. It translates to CASSYATGATTYEQYF.

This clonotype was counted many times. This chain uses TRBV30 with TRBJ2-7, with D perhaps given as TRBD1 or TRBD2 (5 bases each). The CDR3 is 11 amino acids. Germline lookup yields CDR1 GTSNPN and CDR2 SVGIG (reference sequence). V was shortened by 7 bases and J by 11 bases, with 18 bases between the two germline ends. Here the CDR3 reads CALYRDAMEYF. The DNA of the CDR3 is TGTGCCTTGTACCGGGACGCGATGGAGTACTTC.

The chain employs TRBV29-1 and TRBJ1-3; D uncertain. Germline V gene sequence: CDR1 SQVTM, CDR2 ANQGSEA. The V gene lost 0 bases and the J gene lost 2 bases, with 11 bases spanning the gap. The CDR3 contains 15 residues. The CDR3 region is CSVEDPYKAGNTIYF. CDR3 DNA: TGCAGCGTTGAAGACCCATACAAGGCTGGAAACACCATATATTTT.

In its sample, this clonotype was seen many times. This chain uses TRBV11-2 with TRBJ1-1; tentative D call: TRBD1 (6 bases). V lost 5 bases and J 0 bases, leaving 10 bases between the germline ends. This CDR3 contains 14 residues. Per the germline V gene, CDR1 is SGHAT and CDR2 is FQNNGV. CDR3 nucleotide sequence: TGTGCCAGCAGCATGACAGGTATGAACACTGAAGCTTTCTTT. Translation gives CASSMTGMNTEAFF.

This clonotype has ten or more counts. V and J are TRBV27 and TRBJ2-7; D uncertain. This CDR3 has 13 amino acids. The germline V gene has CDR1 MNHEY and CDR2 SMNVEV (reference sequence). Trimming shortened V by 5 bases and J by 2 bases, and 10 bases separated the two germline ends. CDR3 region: CASSGLSPYEQYF. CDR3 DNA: TGTGCCAGCAGTGGGCTCTCCCCCTACGAGCAGTACTTC.

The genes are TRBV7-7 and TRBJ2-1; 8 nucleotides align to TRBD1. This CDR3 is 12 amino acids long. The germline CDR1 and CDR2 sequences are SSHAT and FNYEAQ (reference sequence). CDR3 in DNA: TGTGCTAACTACAGGGGGATCAATGAGCAGTTCTTC. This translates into CANYRGINEQFF.

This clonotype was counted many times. This CDR3 reads CASSFYTGKELDTQYF. DNA for the CDR3: TGTGCCAGCAGTTTCTATACAGGGAAAGAATTAGATACGCAGTATTTT. The rearrangement joins TRBV28 to TRBJ2-3; D possibly corresponds to TRBD1 (6 bases). In germline, CDR1 is MDHEN, CDR2 SYDVKM. V was clipped by 3 bases and J by 5 bases, with 18 bases between them. The CDR3 spans 16 residues.

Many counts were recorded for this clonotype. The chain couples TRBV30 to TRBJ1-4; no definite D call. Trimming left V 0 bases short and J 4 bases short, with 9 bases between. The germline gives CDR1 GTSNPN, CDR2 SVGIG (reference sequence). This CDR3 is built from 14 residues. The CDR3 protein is CAWSVRQLNEKLFF. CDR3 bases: TGTGCCTGGAGTGTACGCCAGCTTAATGAAAAACTGTTTTTT.

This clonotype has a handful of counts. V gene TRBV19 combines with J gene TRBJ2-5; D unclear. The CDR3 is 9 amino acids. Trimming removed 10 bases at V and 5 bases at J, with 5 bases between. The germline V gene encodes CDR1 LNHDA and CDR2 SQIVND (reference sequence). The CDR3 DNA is TGTGCCACCAGCGAGACCCAGTACTTC. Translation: CATSETQYF. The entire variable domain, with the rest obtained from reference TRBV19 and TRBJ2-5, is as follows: DGGITQSPKYLFRKEGQNVTLSCEQNLNHDAMYWYRQDPGQGLRLIYYSQIVNDFQKGDIAEGYSVSREKKESFPLTVTSAQKNPTAFYLCATSETQYFGPGTRLLVL.